One and the same sample provided the 20 T cell receptor beta chains below, sequenced in a study of shared clonotypes between healthy human individuals. Here immunoSEQ multiplex PCR was the method, and the copy in TCRdb shows in-frame clones only, minus some. The data contain 1.6 million or so clones, roughly 97% of them seen just once; the ten biggest clones take up about 1%. Sequencing was performed on naive CD4+ T cells sorted from blood. As to subset: CD45RA+ positively selected. The receptors originated from a man aged 25-45 years in good health.

For this clone: Other DNA variants within this sample encode the same CDR3. The chain carries TRBV2 and TRBJ2-1, with D unclear. Germline V gene lookup returns CDR1 SNHLY and CDR2 FYNNEI. The ends were cut back, 4 bases at V and 1 base at J, with 5 bases in the middle. This CDR3 region has 13 residues. DNA of the CDR3: TGTGCCAGCAGTGCGGATTCCTACAATGAGCAGTTCTTC. It codes for CASSADSYNEQFF.

The chain uses TRBV11-3 and TRBJ2-7, with TRBD1 identical over 7 bases. The CDR3 is made up of 20 amino acids. With 1 base clipped from V and 1 base from J, the junction kept 19 bases outside the gene matches. Germline values: CDR1 SGHNT, CDR2 YENEEA. CDR3 coding DNA: TGTGCCAGCAGCTTAGGAGGCAACTATATGGACAGGCCGTATTCCTACGAGCAGTACTTC. Protein product: CASSLGGNYMDRPYSYEQYF. The entire variable domain, with the rest obtained from reference TRBV11-3 and TRBJ2-7, is as follows: EAGVVQSPRYKIIEKKQPVAFWCNPISGHNTLYWYLQNLGQGPELLIRYENEEAVDDSQLPKDRFSAERLKGVDSTLKIQPAELGDSAVYLCASSLGGNYMDRPYSYEQYFGPGTRLTVT.

V usage is TRBV18 and J usage is TRBJ2-7, with 9 bases identical to TRBD1. After removal of 2 bases from V and 2 bases from J, the junction contained 7 bases not matched to a gene. The CDR3 is made up of 16 amino acids. Germline values: CDR1 KGHSH, CDR2 LQKENI. The CDR3 here is CASSPFGTGTTYEQYF. CDR3 coding DNA: TGTGCCAGCTCACCATTTGGGACAGGGACAACCTACGAGCAGTACTTC.

The V gene is TRBV5-1, the J gene TRBJ2-7; TRBD2 matches at 8 bases. The trim removed 3 bases at V and 3 bases at J, leaving 8 bases unmatched. The CDR3 spans 15 residues. Germline assignment: CDR1 SGHRS and CDR2 YFSETQ. CDR3 sequence (DNA): TGCGCCAGCAGCTCCCTTCGGGAGGGACTCTACGAGCAGTACTTC. This encodes CASSSLREGLYEQYF.

The CDR3 spells CASSQAGGTGELFF. The DNA for the CDR3 is TGTGCCAGCAGCCAAGCGGGGGGAACCGGGGAGCTGTTTTTT. V and J are TRBV14 and TRBJ2-2, with TRBD2 matching 7 bases. The length of the CDR3 is 14 residues. Germline lookup yields CDR1 SGHDN and CDR2 FVKESK. The ends lost 1 base at V and 5 bases at J; junction bases unmatched: 1.

The chain uses TRBV4-2 and TRBJ2-7; the match to TRBD2 covers 9 bases. The CDR3 is 16 amino acids. Germline loops: CDR1 LGHNA, CDR2 YNFKEQ. The junction had 6 bases not matched to a gene; V was cut back by 1 base and J by 2 bases. The CDR3 nucleotides are TGTGCCAGCAGCCAAGCTGGCGGGAGGGGACCCTACGAGCAGTACTTC. It codes for CASSQAGGRGPYEQYF.

This chain links TRBV14 with TRBJ2-2, with D possibly called TRBD1 or TRBD2 (5 bases each). V lost 0 bases and J 0 bases, leaving 17 bases between the germline ends. CDR3 length: 19 residues. Per germline, CDR1 SGHDN and CDR2 FVKESK. The chain's CDR3 is CASSQDRLLRDPNTGELFF. CDR3 nucleotides: TGTGCCAGCAGCCAAGATCGGCTCCTCCGGGACCCGAACACCGGGGAGCTGTTTTTT.

This rearrangement joins TRBV9 to TRBJ2-5; D is uncertain. Germline V gene lookup returns CDR1 SGDLS and CDR2 YYNGEE. The CDR3 covers 16 residues. V gave up 2 bases and J gave up 1 base, with 15 bases separating them. The CDR3, as DNA: TGTGCCAGCAGCGTTGCACCTGTCCCCGCCCAAGAGACCCAGTACTTC. This translates into CASSVAPVPAQETQYF.

The rearrangement links TRBV28 to TRBJ2-1; 10 positions agree with TRBD2. The trim removed 6 bases at V and 1 base at J, leaving 9 bases unmatched. The CDR3 has 17 amino acids. Germline V gene data show CDR1 as MDHEN and CDR2 as SYDVKM. CDR3: CASSHPGLAVSYNEQFF. In DNA, the CDR3 is TGTGCCAGCAGCCACCCAGGACTAGCGGTATCCTACAATGAGCAGTTCTTC.

On this clone: Other DNA sequences within the sample encode an identical CDR3. The CDR3 loop reads CASSVDPGRDEQFF. The DNA of the CDR3 is TGTGCCAGCAGCGTAGACCCAGGCCGGGATGAGCAGTTCTTC. This chain links TRBV9 with TRBJ2-1; no firm D call. The germline V gene has CDR1 SGDLS and CDR2 YYNGEE. CDR3 length: 14 residues. Trimming took 0 bases from V and 8 from J, leaving 12 bases between them. The full variable domain, rest sourced from reference TRBV9 and TRBJ2-1, is DSGVTQTPKHLITATGQRVTLRCSPRSGDLSVYWYQQSLDQGLQFLIQYYNGEERAKGNILERFSAQQFPDLHSELNLSSLELGDSALYFCASSVDPGRDEQFFGPGTRLTVL.

The chain couples TRBV2 to TRBJ1-5, with 7 bases that match TRBD1. The germline V gene encodes CDR1 SNHLY and CDR2 FYNNEI. J was trimmed by 4 bases and V by 9 bases; bases with no gene match: 9. This CDR3 is built from 14 residues. This chain's CDR3 is CASTGTAANQPQHF. The CDR3 DNA is TGTGCCAGTACAGGGACAGCCGCAAATCAGCCCCAGCATTTT.

On this clone: This CDR3 is also generated by other DNA sequences in the sample. The chain is built from TRBV27 and TRBJ2-5; no definite D call. This CDR3 region has 11 residues. From germline, CDR1 is MNHEY and CDR2 SMNVEV (reference sequence). V shed 3 bases and J shed 5 bases, with 4 bases lying between them. In nucleotides, the CDR3 is TGTGCCAGCAGTTTGGGCGAGACCCAGTACTTC. Translated, it gives CASSLGETQYF.

Note on this clone: The same CDR3 arises from other DNA sequences in this sample as well. The chain recombines TRBV7-2 with TRBJ2-7, with D tentatively TRBD1 (6 bases). Looked up from germline, CDR1 is SGHTA and CDR2 is FQGNSA. CDR3 length: 13 amino acids. The ends were cut back, 4 bases at V and 3 bases at J, with 10 bases in the middle. The CDR3 spells CASSSTGSYEQYF. CDR3 in DNA: TGTGCCAGCAGCTCTACAGGGAGCTACGAGCAGTACTTC.

The rearrangement links TRBV19 to TRBJ1-1; 8 bases map to TRBD1. CDR3 length: 15 amino acids. Per germline, CDR1 LNHDA and CDR2 SQIVND (reference sequence). The V segment lost 8 bases and the J segment 3 bases; nucleotides outside the gene matches: 11. CDR3: CASLSTGEGYTEAFF. The CDR3 DNA reads TGTGCCAGTCTTTCGACAGGGGAAGGATACACTGAAGCTTTCTTT.

This clone occurred once. The chain carries TRBV5-5 and TRBJ2-3; D unresolved. Deletions cut 10 bases from V and 3 bases from J, with 18 bases between. CDR1 is SGHKS and CDR2 is YYEKEE in the germline V gene (reference sequence). The CDR3 consists of 14 residues. CDR3 protein: CACTLVTETDTQYF. The CDR3 coding sequence is TGTGCCTGTACTCTGGTTACGGAGACAGATACGCAGTATTTT.

The chain combines TRBV14 with TRBJ2-1; TRBD2 aligns across 7 bases. Losses at the gene ends were 0 bases for V and 12 bases for J; bases not matched to a gene: 14. CDR1 SGHDN and CDR2 FVKESK come from the germline V gene. The CDR3 length is 16 residues. CDR3 coding DNA: TGTGCCAGCAGCCAAGATCGTCCTGGCGAGCGGGAAAGGCAGTTCTTC. This encodes CASSQDRPGERERQFF.

The chain carries TRBV11-1 and TRBJ2-4; 7 bases fit TRBD2. Germline CDR1 SGHAT, CDR2 FQDESV (reference sequence). The V gene end was trimmed by 5 bases and the J gene end by 1 base; junction bases not matched to a gene: 5. This CDR3 comprises 15 residues. The CDR3, as DNA: TGTGCCAGCAGCCTAGAACTAGCGGCCAAAAACATTCAGTACTTC. Its translation is CASSLELAAKNIQYF. The variable domain in full, with the rest retrieved from reference TRBV11-1 and TRBJ2-4, is EAEVAQSPRYKITEKSQAVAFWCDPISGHATLYWYRQILGQGPELLVQFQDESVVDDSQLPKDRFSAERLKGVDSTLKIQPAELGDSAMYLCASSLELAAKNIQYFGAGTRLSVL.

The V call is TRBV28, the J call TRBJ1-3; 8 nucleotides match TRBD1. V was pared by 1 base and J by 5 bases, with 1 base of the junction left unmatched. CDR1 and CDR2 (germline): MDHEN, SYDVKM. This CDR3 spans 14 amino acids. CDR3: CASSLSGGRNTIYF. Written as DNA, the CDR3 is TGTGCCAGCAGTTTATCAGGGGGCAGAAACACCATATATTTT.

The V and J genes are TRBV7-8 and TRBJ2-3, with D uncertain. Germline loops: CDR1 SGHVS, CDR2 FQNEAQ. V lost 2 bases and J 0 bases, leaving 6 bases between the germline ends. The CDR3 is made up of 14 amino acids. CDR3 coding DNA: TGTGCCAGCAGCTTAAGAGTTAGCACAGATACGCAGTATTTT. Protein sequence: CASSLRVSTDTQYF.

The chain couples TRBV28 to TRBJ1-5, with D perhaps matching TRBD1 (5 bases). With 5 bases removed from V and 6 bases from J, the gap between germline ends came to 14 bases. The CDR3 is 14 residues long. Germline assignment: CDR1 MDHEN and CDR2 SYDVKM. CDR3 DNA: TGTGCCAGCAGTCCACACCAGGGTTTTCAGCCCCAGCATTTT. Amino acid sequence: CASSPHQGFQPQHF.